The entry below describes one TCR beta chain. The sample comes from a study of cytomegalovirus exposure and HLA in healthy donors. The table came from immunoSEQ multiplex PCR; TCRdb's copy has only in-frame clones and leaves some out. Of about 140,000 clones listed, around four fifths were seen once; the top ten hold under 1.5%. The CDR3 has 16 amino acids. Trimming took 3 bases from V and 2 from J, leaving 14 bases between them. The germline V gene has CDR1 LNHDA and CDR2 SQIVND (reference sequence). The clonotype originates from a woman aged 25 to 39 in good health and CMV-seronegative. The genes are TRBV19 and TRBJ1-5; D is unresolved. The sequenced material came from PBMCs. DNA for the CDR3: TGTGCCAGTAGTATTCCCCGGGTCTATGGCAATCAGCCCCAGCATTTT. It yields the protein CASSIPRVYGNQPQHF.